This T cell receptor (beta chain) was found in a study of blood T cell repertoires in COVID-19. Study information: In each case, the material was cDNA or gDNA derived from T cells, B-cell-depleted T cells, or PBMCs.

V was clipped by 1 base and J by 3 bases, with 5 bases between them. The CDR3 length is 13 residues. CDR1 is LNHNV and CDR2 is YYDKDF in the germline V gene (reference sequence). TCRdb's copy holds only in-frame clones and misses some; the assay was immunoSEQ multiplex PCR. The data hold some 87,000 clones, with 70% to 90% observed a single time. V gene TRBV15 combines with J gene TRBJ2-3; D gene ambiguous. The clonotype comes from a woman in her seventies with active or convalescent COVID-19. Sequencing was carried out using peripheral blood. The CDR3 nucleotides are TGTGCCACCAGCAGAGGGAGTACAGATACGCAGTATTTT. Amino acids: CATSRGSTDTQYF.